Shown below are 29 T cell receptor beta chains from a single sample sequenced in a study of cytomegalovirus exposure and HLA in healthy donors. A multiplex PCR was run with 60 Vbeta primers and 13 Jbeta primers. Method: immunoSEQ multiplex PCR; TCRdb's copy keeps in-frame clones and lacks some. Here the sample spans about 180,000 clones, about 79% being singletons. The sample comprised PBMCs. These receptors were taken from a girl aged 2-10 years in good health and CMV-seropositive.

This clone occurred a few times. This sequence joins TRBV6-1 and TRBJ1-5; TRBD1 is a possible D gene (5 bases). The CDR3 length is 15 residues. Germline lookup yields CDR1 MNHNS and CDR2 SASEGT. The V and J ends lost 1 base and 5 bases respectively, with 12 bases between them. The CDR3 DNA sequence: TGTGCCAGCAGTGAAGGGCCAGGGAATTATCAGCCCCAGCATTTT. It is translated as CASSEGPGNYQPQHF.

The rearrangement joins TRBV4-1 to TRBJ2-3, with D hard to call. The germline V gene has CDR1 MGHRA and CDR2 YSYEKL. Trimming took off 5 bases at V and 8 bases at J, with 11 bases between the two ends. The CDR3 is 12 residues long. CDR3 amino acids: CASSAESSTQYF. The CDR3 nucleotides are TGCGCCAGCAGCGCGGAGAGTAGTACGCAGTATTTT.

This chain uses TRBV12-5 with TRBJ2-1; 9 nucleotides match TRBD2. Germline CDR1 is LGHNT and CDR2 is FRNRAP. V was pared by 4 bases and J by 5 bases, with 9 bases of the junction left unmatched. This CDR3 is 16 amino acids long. The CDR3 DNA reads TGTGCTAGTGGTTCCCCCCGGACTAGCGTAAACAATGAGCAGTTCTTC. This translates into CASGSPRTSVNNEQFF.

The chain is built from TRBV6-5 and TRBJ2-7; TRBD2 matches 14 bases. V dropped 5 bases and J dropped 2; count of bases not matched to a gene: 2. Germline assignment: CDR1 MNHEY and CDR2 SVGAGI. The CDR3 contains 15 residues. The CDR3 here is CASSQGLAGAYEQYF. For the CDR3, the DNA is TGTGCCAGCAGTCAGGGACTAGCGGGGGCCTACGAGCAGTACTTC.

The gene calls are TRBV5-1 and TRBJ1-2; 7 bases agree with TRBD1. Germline loops: CDR1 SGHRS, CDR2 YFSETQ. With V trimmed by 4 bases and J by 5 bases, 11 bases remained unmatched. There are 15 residues in the CDR3. The CDR3 is CASSPGTAPPYGYTF. The CDR3, as DNA: TGCGCCAGCAGCCCGGGGACAGCCCCTCCATATGGCTACACCTTC. The whole variable domain, remainder taken from reference TRBV5-1 and TRBJ1-2, is KAGVTQTPRYLIKTRGQQVTLSCSPISGHRSVSWYQQTPGQGLQFLFEYFSETQRNKGNFPGRFSGRQFSNSRSEMNVSTLELGDSALYLCASSPGTAPPYGYTFGSGTRLTVV.

V is TRBV5-1 and J is TRBJ2-5; D gene unclear. This CDR3 has 13 residues. The V end was cut by 4 bases, the J end by 2 bases, with 9 bases between. From germline, CDR1 is SGHRS and CDR2 YFSETQ. This chain's CDR3 is CASSPTVQETQYF. DNA for the CDR3: TGCGCCAGCAGCCCCACAGTACAAGAGACCCAGTACTTC.

The chain recombines TRBV10-3 with TRBJ2-3; tentatively, D is TRBD1 (5 bases). This CDR3 is built from 14 residues. The germline V gene has CDR1 ENHRY and CDR2 SYGVKD. The V and J ends lost 7 bases and 0 bases respectively, with 11 bases between them. CDR3: CAINGAASTDTQYF. CDR3 nucleotide sequence: TGTGCCATCAATGGGGCGGCTAGCACAGATACGCAGTATTTT.

The chain recombines TRBV9 with TRBJ2-7, with D perhaps matching TRBD2 (5 bases). The CDR3 covers 14 residues. Germline CDR1 reads SGDLS; CDR2 reads YYNGEE. Trimming took off 2 bases at V and 3 bases at J, with 12 bases between the two ends. CDR3 residues: CASSVHSEGYEQYF. The CDR3, as DNA: TGTGCCAGCAGCGTTCACAGCGAGGGCTACGAGCAGTACTTC.

The chain uses TRBV9 and TRBJ2-1; no clear D. CDR3 length: 15 amino acids. The V gene lost 0 bases and the J gene lost 0 bases, with 7 bases spanning the gap. The germline CDR1 and CDR2 sequences are SGDLS and YYNGEE. Written as DNA, the CDR3 is TGTGCCAGCAGCGTAGGGCCTAGCTCCTACAATGAGCAGTTCTTC. Its protein product is CASSVGPSSYNEQFF.

This chain uses TRBV6-5 with TRBJ2-7, with a tentative D call TRBD2 (6 bases). CDR3 size: 14 residues. The germline V and J ends were trimmed by 2 bases and 2 bases, with 10 bases remaining between them. Germline loops: CDR1 MNHEY, CDR2 SVGAGI. The DNA for the CDR3 is TGTGCCAGCAGTTACGGCGGGGACCCCTACGAGCAGTACTTC. Protein sequence: CASSYGGDPYEQYF.

The rearrangement uses TRBV27 and TRBJ2-7, with TRBD2 matching over 9 bases. The junction had 3 bases not matched to a gene; V was cut back by 3 bases and J by 3 bases. Per the germline V gene, CDR1 is MNHEY and CDR2 is SMNVEV (reference sequence). The CDR3 spans 14 residues. The CDR3 DNA sequence: TGTGCCAGCAGTTTCGGAGCGGGAGGCTACGAGCAGTACTTC. This sequence encodes CASSFGAGGYEQYF.

The chain recombines TRBV12-5 with TRBJ2-7, with D possibly TRBD1 on 5 matching bases. Germline V CDR1 and CDR2: LGHNT, FRNRAP. The CDR3 runs 13 residues. V gave up 7 bases and J gave up 0 bases, with 10 bases separating them. DNA of the CDR3: TGTGCTAGTGCCACGACAGACTCCTACGAGCAGTACTTC. This codes for CASATTDSYEQYF.

The chain uses TRBV10-2 and TRBJ1-1; tentatively, D is TRBD1 (5 bases). The CDR3 covers 12 residues. Trimming removed 6 bases from V and 11 bases from J, with 16 bases in between. Germline lookup yields CDR1 WSHSY and CDR2 SAAADI. CDR3 sequence reads: CASSAPEGKAFF. CDR3 coding DNA: TGCGCCAGCAGCGCCCCGGAGGGGAAGGCTTTCTTT.

The chain is built from TRBV7-2 and TRBJ2-1, with 12 bases lining up with TRBD2. Germline V gene lookup returns CDR1 SGHTA and CDR2 FQGNSA. The CDR3 is 13 amino acids. V lost 5 bases and J lost 10; bases outside the gene matches: 3. The CDR3 is CASSRGLAGEQFF. CDR3 bases: TGTGCCAGCAGCCGCGGACTAGCGGGGGAGCAGTTCTTC.

The chain is built from TRBV30 and TRBJ2-2; TRBD2 aligns across 16 bases. In germline, CDR1 is GTSNPN, CDR2 SVGIG (reference sequence). The CDR3 is made up of 19 amino acids. The CDR3 nucleotides read TGTGGCTTAAGGGGTGGGACTAGCGGGAGGGCCGTCGGCGCCGGGGAGCTGTTTTTT. Translating it yields CGLRGGTSGRAVGAGELFF.

The chain employs TRBV10-1 and TRBJ1-4; D possibly corresponds to TRBD1 (5 bases). The CDR3 spans 11 residues. V was cut by 11 bases and J by 8 bases, with 12 bases left in between. Germline V gene data show CDR1 as WNHNN and CDR2 as SYGVQD (reference sequence). The CDR3 DNA reads as TGCGCCGGGCAGGGCGACGAAAAACTGTTTTTT. Protein: CAGQGDEKLFF.

The rearrangement links TRBV25-1 to TRBJ2-7; 7 bases fit TRBD1. Germline CDR1 reads MGHDK; CDR2 reads SYGVNS. With V trimmed by 2 bases and J by 3 bases, 7 bases remained unmatched. CDR3 length: 15 amino acids. DNA for the CDR3: TGTGCCAGCAGTGAAACGACAGGGCCTCGCTACGAGCAGTACTTC. It translates to CASSETTGPRYEQYF.

J is TRBJ1-2 and V is TRBV6-6; maybe TRBD1 (6 bases). The V end was cut by 0 bases, the J end by 2 bases, with 10 bases between. CDR3 length: 15 amino acids. Germline V gives CDR1 MNHNY, CDR2 SVGAGI (reference sequence). The CDR3 sequence: CASSYSTGENYGYTF. CDR3 DNA: TGTGCCAGCAGTTACTCGACAGGTGAAAACTATGGCTACACCTTC.

This chain links TRBV28 with TRBJ2-1, with a tentative D call TRBD2 (6 bases). CDR3 size: 14 residues. V was shortened by 8 bases and J by 4 bases, with 15 bases between the two germline ends. Looked up from germline, CDR1 is MDHEN and CDR2 is SYDVKM. The CDR3 loop is CASRGSIGYNEQFF. CDR3 DNA: TGTGCCAGCCGGGGGAGCATCGGGTACAATGAGCAGTTCTTC.

The chain recombines TRBV2 with TRBJ1-1; D is unresolved. Germline V gives CDR1 SNHLY, CDR2 FYNNEI. This CDR3 is built from 11 residues. The V end lost 6 bases, the J end lost 6 bases, and 8 bases lay between the germline ends. The CDR3 sequence is CASSLLPEAFF. In nucleotides, the CDR3 is TGTGCCAGCAGCTTGCTACCTGAAGCTTTCTTT.

The chain combines TRBV6-1 with TRBJ2-1, with D uncertain. Germline V lookup: CDR1 MNHNS, CDR2 SASEGT. CDR3 length: 15 residues. Trimming shortened V by 2 bases and J by 3 bases, and 11 bases separated the two germline ends. The CDR3 region has the DNA TGTGCCAGCAGTGAAACGCTAATCAACTACAATGAGCAGTTCTTC. This translates into CASSETLINYNEQFF.

The chain couples TRBV29-1 to TRBJ2-2; 7 positions match TRBD1. Germline assignment: CDR1 SQVTM and CDR2 ANQGSEA. There are 14 residues in the CDR3. After removal of 4 bases from V and 0 bases from J, the junction contained 2 bases not matched to a gene. The CDR3 spells CSVVQGANTGELFF. The CDR3 DNA reads as TGCAGCGTTGTTCAGGGGGCGAACACCGGGGAGCTGTTTTTT.

The CDR3 is CASSSDRVSVETQYF. The DNA of the CDR3 is TGTGCCAGTAGTTCGGACAGGGTCTCTGTTGAGACCCAGTACTTC. The chain has TRBV19 and TRBJ2-5; TRBD1 matches at 8 bases. The CDR3 contains 15 residues. The germline V gene encodes CDR1 LNHDA and CDR2 SQIVND (reference sequence). Unmatched junction bases numbered 10, after V lost 5 bases and J lost 5 bases.

This sequence joins TRBV5-1 and TRBJ2-3; 10 positions match TRBD2. Unmatched junction bases numbered 12, after V lost 5 bases and J lost 0 bases. CDR1 is SGHRS and CDR2 is YFSETQ in the germline V gene. The CDR3 runs to 18 residues. CDR3 coding DNA: TGCGCCAGCAGAGCCGGGACTAGCGCTCAGCCTAGCACAGATACGCAGTATTTT. This translates into CASRAGTSAQPSTDTQYF.

CDR3 DNA sequence: TGCGCCAGCAGCTTTGCTCCGACTAGCGGGGGACGCGAGCAGTACTTC. Residues: CASSFAPTSGGREQYF. The V and J genes are TRBV5-1 and TRBJ2-7; TRBD2 aligns across 12 bases. Looked up from germline, CDR1 is SGHRS and CDR2 is YFSETQ. V trimming: 2 bases; J trimming: 6 bases; junction bases outside the gene matches: 9. The CDR3 runs to 16 residues.

This clone was seen only once. The chain joins TRBV28 to TRBJ2-3; 11 positions agree with TRBD2. Per germline, CDR1 MDHEN and CDR2 SYDVKM. The junction had 12 bases not matched to a gene; V was cut back by 1 base and J by 6 bases. There are 18 residues in the CDR3. DNA for the CDR3: TGTGCCAGCAGTTTATATCTTAGCGGGAGGGCGATTGGGGATACGCAGTATTTT. It is translated as CASSLYLSGRAIGDTQYF.

The genes are TRBV5-4 and TRBJ1-2; TRBD1 matches at 7 bases. CDR1 SGHNT and CDR2 YYREEE come from the germline V gene (reference sequence). V trimming: 4 bases; J trimming: 4 bases; junction bases outside the gene matches: 7. The CDR3 has 14 amino acids. As DNA, the CDR3 is TGTGCCAGCAGCCCGCCGGGACAGATCTATGGCTACACCTTC. Residues: CASSPPGQIYGYTF.

The rearrangement uses TRBV11-3 and TRBJ1-3; unclear D gene. The CDR3 runs to 15 residues. V dropped 2 bases and J dropped 1 base, with 9 bases sitting between them. CDR1 SGHNT and CDR2 YENEEA come from the germline V gene. The DNA for the CDR3 is TGTGCCAGCAGCTTATACCACGGGTCTGGAAACACCATATATTTT. Translated, it gives CASSLYHGSGNTIYF.

The chain links TRBV11-2 to TRBJ2-1, with 8 nucleotides matching TRBD2. The CDR3 is 13 amino acids. Germline CDR1 SGHAT, CDR2 FQNNGV. The trim removed 2 bases at V and 8 bases at J, leaving 2 bases unmatched. CDR3 nucleotide sequence: TGTGCCAGCAGCTTAAGGACTAGCTATGAGCAGTTCTTC. This sequence encodes CASSLRTSYEQFF.